This TCR beta chain is from a study of shared clonotypes between healthy human individuals. Sequencing used immunoSEQ multiplex PCR; TCRdb keeps in-frame clones, though not all of them. The sample contains roughly 760,000 clones, around 72% of which appear only once. Study-level points and caveats: A generally larger estimated richness was seen in naive subsets than in memory subsets. The authors sampled blood alone, and tissue repertoires likely differ. Generation probabilities were higher for clonotypes shared across all four sorted-subset donors than for unshared ones. Around 5% of naive CD4 clonotypes were common to four donors.

CDR3 length: 15 amino acids. Trimming cost V 4 bases and J 3 bases; bases outside gene matches: 4. CDR1 and CDR2 from the germline V gene are SGHRS and YFSETQ. This clone has at least ten counts. Its antigen is not identified. The sample holds other DNA sequences that translate to the same CDR3. The material sequenced was memory CD4+ T cells sorted from blood. Regarding subset: CD45RA-negative fraction. The receptor comes from a woman younger than 45 in good health. The chain employs TRBV5-1 and TRBJ2-1; 10 nucleotides align to TRBD2. The CDR3 loop is CASSLSSGGYNEQFF. The CDR3 DNA is TGCGCCAGCAGCCTTTCTAGCGGGGGCTACAATGAGCAGTTCTTC.